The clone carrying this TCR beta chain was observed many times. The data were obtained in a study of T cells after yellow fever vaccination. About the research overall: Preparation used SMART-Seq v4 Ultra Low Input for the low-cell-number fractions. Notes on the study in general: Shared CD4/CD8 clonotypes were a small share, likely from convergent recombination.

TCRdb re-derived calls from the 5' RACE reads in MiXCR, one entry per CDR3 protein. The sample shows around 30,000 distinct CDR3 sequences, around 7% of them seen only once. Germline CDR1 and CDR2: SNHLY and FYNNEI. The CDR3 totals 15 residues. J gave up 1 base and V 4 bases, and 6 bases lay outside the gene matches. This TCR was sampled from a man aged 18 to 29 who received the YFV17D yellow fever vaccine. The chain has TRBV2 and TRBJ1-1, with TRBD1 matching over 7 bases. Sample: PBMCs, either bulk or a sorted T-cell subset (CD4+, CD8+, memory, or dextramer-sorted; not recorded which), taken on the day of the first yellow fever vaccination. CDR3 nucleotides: TGTGCCAGCAGTGGGGACAGCCCCTGGAACACTGAAGCTTTCTTT. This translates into CASSGDSPWNTEAFF.